This passage covers 29 T cell receptor beta chains from one sample sequenced in a study of CD8 T cells in ankylosing spondylitis. TCRdb passed the 5' RACE reads through MiXCR, listing each CDR3 protein once. The sample contains some 200,000 distinct CDR3 sequences, roughly 24% of which appear only once. The sequenced material came from blood, either unsorted or a sorted T cell fraction (not recorded which). Receptors were obtained from a male donor with ankylosing spondylitis or in good health (not recorded which).

This chain uses TRBV7-6 with TRBJ1-5; no clear D gene. CDR3 size: 14 residues. Germline V lookup: CDR1 SGHVS, CDR2 FNYEAQ. Trimming removed 5 bases at V and 0 bases at J, with 8 bases between. The CDR3 loop reads CASSATHSNQPQHF. CDR3 sequence (DNA): TGTGCCAGCAGCGCCACTCATAGCAATCAGCCCCAGCATTTT.

The chain joins TRBV6-2 or TRBV6-3 to TRBJ2-7; the match to TRBD1 covers 7 bases. This CDR3 region has 13 residues. Germline loops: CDR1 MNHEY, CDR2 SVGEGT. After removal of 7 bases from V and 1 base from J, the junction contained 4 bases not matched to a gene. In nucleotides, the CDR3 is TGTGCCAGCACCCGGGACAGATCCTACGAGCAGTACTTC. As protein: CASTRDRSYEQYF.

This clonotype has at least ten counts. The CDR3 sequence: CASSDTQRAHTDTQYF. The CDR3 DNA reads as TGTGCCAGCAGCGATACCCAGAGGGCACACACAGATACGCAGTATTTT. J is TRBJ2-3 and V is TRBV6-1; weak D call: TRBD2 (5 bases). The CDR3 contains 16 residues. Trimming removed 6 bases at V and 2 bases at J, with 18 bases between. Germline V gene data show CDR1 as MNHNS and CDR2 as SASEGT.

V gene TRBV29-1 combines with J gene TRBJ2-7; TRBD2 agrees at 9 bases. The CDR3 contains 15 residues. Germline V gene data show CDR1 as SQVTM and CDR2 as ANQGSEA. V was clipped by 2 bases and J by 6 bases; unmatched bases: 11. The CDR3 nucleotides read TGCAGCGTTGAAAAACTCCTAGCGGGATCCGGCGAGCAGTACTTC. Its translation is CSVEKLLAGSGEQYF.

The chain recombines TRBV6-1 with TRBJ2-7; D is perhaps TRBD1 or TRBD2 (5 bases each). This CDR3 is 14 amino acids long. V gave up 6 bases and J gave up 1 base, with 13 bases separating them. The germline V gene encodes CDR1 MNHNS and CDR2 SASEGT. The CDR3 here is CASRPGTESYEQYF. In nucleotides, the CDR3 is TGTGCCAGCAGACCCGGGACGGAGTCCTACGAGCAGTACTTC.

The table lists this clonotype with many counts. CDR3 protein: CASRKGVEVINEQFF. The CDR3 region has the DNA TGTGCCAGCAGGAAGGGGGTGGAAGTTATCAATGAGCAGTTCTTC. The chain combines TRBV6-2 or TRBV6-3 with TRBJ2-1; perhaps TRBD1 as D (6 bases). CDR3 length equals 15 residues. V gave up 6 bases and J gave up 6 bases, with 18 bases separating them. Germline lookup yields CDR1 MNHEY and CDR2 SVGEGT.

V gene TRBV3-1 combines with J gene TRBJ2-1; TRBD2 is a possible D gene (6 bases). The CDR3 is made up of 15 amino acids. Germline V gene sequence: CDR1 LGHDT, CDR2 YNNKEL (reference sequence). V lost 4 bases, J lost 5 bases, and 15 bases lay in between. CDR3 sequence (DNA): TGTGCCAGCAGCCGCTACCTTACTAGCAACAATGAGCAGTTCTTC. Translation gives CASSRYLTSNNEQFF.

This clonotype appeared many times. This chain links TRBV29-1 with TRBJ2-5; D unclear. V was shortened by 3 bases and J by 4 bases, with 6 bases between the two germline ends. CDR3 length: 11 amino acids. From germline, CDR1 is SQVTM and CDR2 ANQGSEA. CDR3 sequence: CSVDRTETQYF. In DNA form, the CDR3 reads TGCAGCGTTGACAGGACAGAGACCCAGTACTTC.

This clonotype was seen more than once but under ten times. The CDR3: CSVSRTSSYEQYF. The DNA for the CDR3 is TGCAGTGTTAGTCGGACTAGCAGCTACGAGCAGTACTTC. The chain couples TRBV20-1 to TRBJ2-7; 8 positions agree with TRBD2. The J segment lost 3 bases and the V segment lost 7 bases, leaving 8 bases of the junction unmatched. Germline V gene sequence: CDR1 DFQATT, CDR2 SNEGSKA (reference sequence). This CDR3 region has 13 residues.

This clonotype occurred a few times. The V gene is TRBV20-1, the J gene TRBJ2-1; maybe TRBD2 (5 bases). The germline V gene encodes CDR1 DFQATT and CDR2 SNEGSKA (reference sequence). The CDR3 contains 13 residues. The germline V and J ends were trimmed by 3 bases and 3 bases, with 9 bases remaining between them. CDR3 nucleotide sequence: TGCAGTGCTAGCGGGATCGACTACAATGAGCAGTTCTTC. This translates into CSASGIDYNEQFF.

The rearrangement links TRBV6-1 to TRBJ1-6; 10 nucleotides match TRBD1. The length of the CDR3 is 16 residues. J gave up 8 bases and V 5 bases, and 9 bases lay outside the gene matches. Germline assignment: CDR1 MNHNS and CDR2 SASEGT. As DNA, the CDR3 is TGTGCCAGCAGTCCCGGGACAGGGGAAGGCTATTCACCCCTCCACTTT. This encodes CASSPGTGEGYSPLHF.

The V call is TRBV4-3, the J call TRBJ2-1; D may be TRBD2 (6 bases). V was shortened by 0 bases and J by 0 bases, with 9 bases between the two germline ends. Looked up from germline, CDR1 is LGHNA and CDR2 is YSLEER. The CDR3 loop spans 16 amino acids. CDR3 in DNA: TGCGCCAGCAGCCAAGAGCGGGGCCGCTCCTACAATGAGCAGTTCTTC. It translates to CASSQERGRSYNEQFF.

There are many counts of this clonotype. The rearrangement joins TRBV12-3 or TRBV12-4 to TRBJ1-1; the D gene is possibly TRBD1 (6 bases). V dropped 5 bases and J dropped 4 bases, with 11 bases sitting between them. The CDR3 contains 13 residues. CDR3 bases: TGTGCCAGCAGTGTAACAGGGATCACTGAAGCTTTCTTT. Its protein is CASSVTGITEAFF.

At least ten counts were recorded for this clonotype. The chain recombines TRBV3-1 with TRBJ1-6; D ambiguous. Trimming removed 4 bases from V and 7 bases from J, with 17 bases in between. The CDR3 contains 16 residues. The germline gives CDR1 LGHDT, CDR2 YNNKEL (reference sequence). The CDR3 DNA follows: TGTGCCAGCAGCCCGACGGGTTGGAGTCCAAATTCACCCCTCCACTTT. Its translation is CASSPTGWSPNSPLHF. The whole variable domain, remainder taken from reference TRBV3-1 and TRBJ1-6, is DTAVSQTPKYLVTQMGNDKSIKCEQNLGHDTMYWYKQDSKKFLKIMFSYNNKELIINETVPNRFSPKSPDKAHLNLHINSLELGDSAVYFCASSPTGWSPNSPLHFGNGTRLTVT.

V is TRBV6-6 and J is TRBJ2-5; D call uncertain. Germline V lookup: CDR1 MNHNY, CDR2 SVGAGI (reference sequence). V lost 8 bases to trimming and J lost 4 bases, with 5 bases between them. There are 10 residues in the CDR3. CDR3 in DNA: TGTGCCAGCGGCATAGAGACCCAGTACTTC. This gives the protein CASGIETQYF.

This clonotype was observed a few times. The junction does not match germline at one end; this may be a read error. The chain has TRBV20-1 and TRBJ2-3; the D gene is possibly TRBD2 (7 bases). There are 14 residues in the CDR3. In germline, CDR1 is DFQATT, CDR2 SNEGSKA (reference sequence). The CDR3 bases are TGCAGTGCGAGAGGGGGGGCTTTCACAGATACGCAGTATTTT. It translates to CSARGGAFTDTQYF.

The V call is TRBV20-1, the J call TRBJ2-7, with 8 bases aligning to TRBD1. CDR1 and CDR2 (germline): DFQATT, SNEGSKA (reference sequence). The V and J ends lost 0 bases and 1 base, in that order; junction bases with no gene match: 5. CDR3 size: 15 residues. The CDR3 DNA reads TGCAGTGCTAGAGATCCCCGGACAGGGTCCTACGAGCAGTACTTC. Translation gives CSARDPRTGSYEQYF.

There are many counts of this clonotype. This chain connects TRBV29-1 to TRBJ2-1; D unresolved. The V end was cut by 4 bases, the J end by 1 base, with 11 bases between. This CDR3 is built from 14 residues. Germline V CDR1 and CDR2: SQVTM, ANQGSEA. The CDR3 DNA reads TGCAGCGTTGGAAGGGTAGGGTCCTACAATGAGCAGTTCTTC. Translated, it gives CSVGRVGSYNEQFF.

The sample holds many counts of this clonotype. This chain connects TRBV9 to TRBJ1-2, with 8 bases matching TRBD1. This CDR3 is built from 17 residues. CDR1 and CDR2 (germline): SGDLS, YYNGEE. J lost 8 bases, V lost 4 bases, and 19 bases had no gene match. DNA of the CDR3: TGTGCCAGCAGCCCGCGGGCCCCCTCTCAGGGGGCAGCGGGCTACACCTTC. Protein sequence: CASSPRAPSQGAAGYTF.

The chain carries TRBV10-3 and TRBJ2-5; TRBD1 or TRBD2 may be the D gene (5 bases each). Trimming removed 3 bases at V and 2 bases at J, with 10 bases between. The germline V gene has CDR1 ENHRY and CDR2 SYGVKD. This CDR3 region has 14 residues. This CDR3 is CAISDRGLQETQYF. The CDR3 region has the DNA TGTGCCATCAGTGACCGGGGCTTGCAAGAGACCCAGTACTTC.

V is TRBV4-3 and J is TRBJ2-1; 9 nucleotides match TRBD2. Germline assignment: CDR1 LGHNA and CDR2 YSLEER. The CDR3 totals 16 residues. With V trimmed by 5 bases and J by 6 bases, 11 bases remained unmatched. For the CDR3, the DNA is TGCGCCAGCAGCGGACTCAGGGCTAGCGGGACCAATGAGCAGTTCTTC. Translated, it gives CASSGLRASGTNEQFF.

Only one count was recorded for this clonotype. The germline gene is not matched at one end of the junction; a read error may be the cause. V gene TRBV4-1 combines with J gene TRBJ2-6; TRBD1 might be the D (6 bases). Germline V gene lookup returns CDR1 MGHRA and CDR2 YSYEKL. The CDR3 length is 18 residues. The CDR3 bases are TGCGCCAGCAGCCAAGGGGGGCGCCCCAGCTCTGGGGCCAACGTCCCGACTTTC. This encodes CASSQGGRPSSGANVPTF.

This clonotype was detected a few times. The rearrangement joins TRBV5-1 to TRBJ2-1, with 7 bases aligning to TRBD2. The junction had 9 bases not matched to a gene; V was cut back by 4 bases and J by 5 bases. The CDR3 runs to 15 residues. Germline values: CDR1 SGHRS, CDR2 YFSETQ. The CDR3 spells CASSVAGRQDNEQFF. DNA of the CDR3: TGCGCCAGCAGCGTTGCCGGGAGGCAGGACAATGAGCAGTTCTTC. The variable domain in full, completed from reference TRBV5-1 and TRBJ2-1, reads KAGVTQTPRYLIKTRGQQVTLSCSPISGHRSVSWYQQTPGQGLQFLFEYFSETQRNKGNFPGRFSGRQFSNSRSEMNVSTLELGDSALYLCASSVAGRQDNEQFFGPGTRLTVL.

Many counts were recorded for this clonotype. This chain connects TRBV25-1 to TRBJ2-7, with D possibly being TRBD1 (6 bases). The CDR3 consists of 13 residues. In germline, CDR1 is MGHDK, CDR2 SYGVNS. V lost 6 bases and J 0 bases, leaving 9 bases between the germline ends. The CDR3 loop reads CASREQGSYEQYF. The CDR3 DNA sequence: TGTGCCAGCAGGGAACAGGGCTCCTACGAGCAGTACTTC.

V and J are TRBV19 and TRBJ2-7, with 8 nucleotides matching TRBD1. The trim removed 6 bases at V and 1 base at J, leaving 8 bases unmatched. CDR3 length: 15 amino acids. Germline V gives CDR1 LNHDA, CDR2 SQIVND (reference sequence). Written as DNA, the CDR3 is TGTGCCAGTAGGGAAAGGGACAGGCCATCCTACGAGCAGTACTTC. It is translated as CASRERDRPSYEQYF.

This clonotype was counted at least ten times. The J gene is TRBJ2-3, the V gene TRBV5-1; possibly TRBD1 for D (6 bases). The CDR3 spans 15 residues. Trimming shortened V by 3 bases and J by 1 base, and 12 bases separated the two germline ends. CDR1 SGHRS and CDR2 YFSETQ come from the germline V gene. CDR3 nucleotide sequence: TGCGCCAGCAGCTCCAGGGGATTCCGCACAGATACGCAGTATTTT. This sequence encodes CASSSRGFRTDTQYF.

This chain uses TRBV6-5 with TRBJ1-5; D unclear. Germline lookup yields CDR1 MNHEY and CDR2 SVGAGI. V shed 0 bases and J shed 2 bases, with 14 bases lying between them. The CDR3 runs to 17 residues. This CDR3 is CASSYSISVKGNQPQHF. CDR3 DNA: TGTGCCAGCAGTTACTCGATTTCGGTCAAAGGCAATCAGCCCCAGCATTTT.

This clonotype has ten or more counts. This chain links TRBV27 with TRBJ2-2; D gene uncertain. The CDR3 extends over 13 amino acids. Per germline, CDR1 MNHEY and CDR2 SMNVEV (reference sequence). V was clipped by 3 bases and J by 7 bases, with 9 bases between them. In nucleotides, the CDR3 is TGTGCCAGCAGTTTTACGGGCGACGGGGAGCTGTTTTTT. Translating gives CASSFTGDGELFF.

This clonotype was counted ten times or more. The CDR3 sequence is CASSLSASGNTDTQYF. The CDR3, as DNA: TGCGCCAGCAGCTTGTCCGCTAGCGGGAACACAGATACGCAGTATTTT. The gene calls are TRBV5-1 and TRBJ2-3; 9 nucleotides line up with TRBD2. Unmatched junction bases numbered 5, after V lost 1 base and J lost 2 bases. There are 16 residues in the CDR3. In germline, CDR1 is SGHRS, CDR2 YFSETQ.